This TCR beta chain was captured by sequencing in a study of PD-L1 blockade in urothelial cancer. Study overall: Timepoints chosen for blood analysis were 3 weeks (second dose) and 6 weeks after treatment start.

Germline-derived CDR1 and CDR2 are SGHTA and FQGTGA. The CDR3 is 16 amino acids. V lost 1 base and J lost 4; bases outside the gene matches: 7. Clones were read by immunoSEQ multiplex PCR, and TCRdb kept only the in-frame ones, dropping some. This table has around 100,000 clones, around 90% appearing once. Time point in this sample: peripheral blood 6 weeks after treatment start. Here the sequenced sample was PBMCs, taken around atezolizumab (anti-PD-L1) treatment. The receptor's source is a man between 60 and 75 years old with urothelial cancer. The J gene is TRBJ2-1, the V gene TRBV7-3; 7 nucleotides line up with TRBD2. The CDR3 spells CASSLSASGLYNEQFF. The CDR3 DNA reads TGTGCCAGCAGCTTAAGCGCTAGCGGACTTTACAATGAGCAGTTCTTC.